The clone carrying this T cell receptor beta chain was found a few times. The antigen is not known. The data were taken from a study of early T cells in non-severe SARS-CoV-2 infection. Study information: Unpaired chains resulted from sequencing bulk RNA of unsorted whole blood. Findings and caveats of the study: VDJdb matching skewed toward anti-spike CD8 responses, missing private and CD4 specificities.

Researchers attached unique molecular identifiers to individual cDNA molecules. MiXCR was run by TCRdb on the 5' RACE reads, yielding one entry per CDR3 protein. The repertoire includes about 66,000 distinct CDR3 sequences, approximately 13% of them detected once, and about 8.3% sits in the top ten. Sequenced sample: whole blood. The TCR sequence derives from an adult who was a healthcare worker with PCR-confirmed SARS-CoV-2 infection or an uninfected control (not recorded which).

CDR3 coding DNA: TGTGCCAGCAGTTCGCCGGGACAGGGGGCTCATGAGCAGTTCTTC. Protein sequence: CASSSPGQGAHEQFF. The chain uses TRBV5-4 and TRBJ2-1, with 12 bases aligning to TRBD1. V shed 5 bases, J shed 8 bases, and the junction held 8 bases outside the gene matches. The CDR3 loop spans 15 amino acids. Germline assignment: CDR1 SGHNT and CDR2 YYREEE (reference sequence).